The 24 T cell receptor beta chains presented below share a single source sample, sequenced in a study of cytomegalovirus exposure and HLA in healthy donors (dated by TCRdb to the late 2010s). Library preparation employed the immunoSEQ multiplex PCR assay. For the multiplex PCR, a mixture combining 60 forward primers for TCR Vbeta segments and 13 reverse primers for TCR Jbeta segments was used. TCRdb carries this immuneACCESS record with in-frame sequences only. Its versions omit some clonotypes, under half of them owing to an unresolved V gene in the studies checked, with the rest unexplained. A total of more than 110,000 clones appear in this sample, 8.5% to 10% of them only once. Clones ranked in the top ten supply 1.5% to 2% of the sample. The sequenced sample was PBMCs. The receptors originated from a man aged 50 or older in good health and CMV-seronegative.

This clone was counted only a few times. The V gene is TRBV7-9, the J gene TRBJ2-5, with 13 bases matching TRBD2. J lost 2 bases, V lost 4 bases, and 13 bases had no gene match. The germline gives CDR1 SEHNR, CDR2 FQNEAQ (reference sequence). The CDR3 contains 19 residues. The CDR3: CASSSVPGLAGFSQETQYF. The CDR3 bases are TGTGCCAGCAGCTCGGTACCGGGACTAGCGGGATTTAGTCAAGAGACCCAGTACTTC. Using reference TRBV7-9 and TRBJ2-5 for the parts outside the CDR3, the full variable domain is DTGVSQNPRHKITKRGQNVTFRCDPISEHNRLYWYRQTLGQGPEFLTYFQNEAQLEKSRLLSDRFSAERPKGSFSTLEIQRTEQGDSAMYLCASSSVPGLAGFSQETQYFGPGTRLLVL.

The gene calls are TRBV2 and TRBJ1-2; D uncertain. Germline-derived CDR1 and CDR2 are SNHLY and FYNNEI. The CDR3 covers 12 residues. The V end was cut by 3 bases, the J end by 7 bases, with 9 bases between. This CDR3 reads CASSESISGYTF. DNA for the CDR3: TGTGCCAGCAGTGAGAGTATAAGTGGCTACACCTTC.

This clone was seen at least ten times. This chain connects TRBV5-1 to TRBJ2-2; 9 positions agree with TRBD1. CDR1 and CDR2 (germline): SGHRS, YFSETQ. J was trimmed by 6 bases and V by 0 bases; bases with no gene match: 18. The CDR3 loop spans 20 amino acids. This CDR3 is CASSLAVTGGRGSGSGELFF. CDR3 DNA: TGCGCCAGCAGCTTGGCCGTGACAGGGGGTCGCGGTTCAGGGTCCGGGGAGCTGTTTTTT.

In the case of this clone: The identical CDR3 is also encoded by other nucleotide sequences in the sample. This rearrangement joins TRBV10-3 to TRBJ2-5, with 7 bases fitting TRBD2. Germline V gene lookup returns CDR1 ENHRY and CDR2 SYGVKD. The CDR3 consists of 11 residues. V lost 9 bases, J lost 5 bases, and 3 bases stayed unmatched. The DNA for the CDR3 is TGTGCCATACGGGAGGAGGAGACCCAGTACTTC. This encodes CAIREEETQYF.

The gene calls are TRBV5-1 and TRBJ2-2; TRBD1 matches at 7 bases. V was pared by 2 bases and J by 1 base, with 5 bases of the junction left unmatched. Germline CDR1 is SGHRS and CDR2 is YFSETQ. The CDR3 runs 16 residues. The DNA for the CDR3 is TGCGCCAGCAGCTTACAAGGGGGCGGGAACACCGGGGAGCTGTTTTTT. Its protein is CASSLQGGGNTGELFF.

The gene calls are TRBV6-6 and TRBJ2-7, with 13 bases matching TRBD2. CDR1 is MNHNY and CDR2 is SVGAGI in the germline V gene (reference sequence). J lost 4 bases, V lost 7 bases, and 7 bases had no gene match. The CDR3 consists of 15 residues. The CDR3 sequence is CASTDGTSGAYEQYF. Here the CDR3 DNA reads TGTGCCAGCACCGATGGGACTAGCGGGGCTTACGAGCAGTACTTC.

The chain has TRBV27 and TRBJ2-7, with 7 bases aligning to TRBD1. Germline CDR1 is MNHEY and CDR2 is SMNVEV (reference sequence). This CDR3 has 14 residues. The V and J ends lost 3 bases and 7 bases, in that order; junction bases with no gene match: 9. The CDR3 DNA reads as TGTGCCAGCAGTTTTTACAGGGGACGTTTGGAGCAGTACTTC. This codes for CASSFYRGRLEQYF.

This clone turned up a few times. V usage is TRBV7-9 and J usage is TRBJ2-4; 8 bases are a match to TRBD2. CDR1 and CDR2 from the germline V gene are SEHNR and FQNEAQ (reference sequence). V trimming: 4 bases; J trimming: 1 base; junction bases outside the gene matches: 6. The CDR3 consists of 16 residues. CDR3 protein: CASSWSGGRAKNIQYF. The CDR3 nucleotides are TGTGCCAGCAGCTGGAGCGGGGGTCGGGCCAAAAACATTCAGTACTTC. The full variable domain, completed using reference TRBV7-9 and TRBJ2-4, is DTGVSQNPRHKITKRGQNVTFRCDPISEHNRLYWYRQTLGQGPEFLTYFQNEAQLEKSRLLSDRFSAERPKGSFSTLEIQRTEQGDSAMYLCASSWSGGRAKNIQYFGAGTRLSVL.

This clone was picked up a small number of times. The rearrangement joins TRBV6-4 to TRBJ2-1, with a possible D match to TRBD1 (6 bases). The germline V gene encodes CDR1 MRHNA and CDR2 SNTAGT. The CDR3 has 14 residues. With 2 bases removed from V and 4 bases from J, the gap between germline ends came to 9 bases. CDR3 protein: CASSDSDRYNEQFF. CDR3 nucleotide sequence: TGTGCCAGCAGTGACAGCGACAGGTACAATGAGCAGTTCTTC.

Only a few counts were recorded for this clone. The J gene is TRBJ1-4, the V gene TRBV6-6, with 8 positions matching TRBD1. Germline V gene data show CDR1 as MNHNY and CDR2 as SVGAGI (reference sequence). This CDR3 region has 15 residues. The ends lost 5 bases at V and 2 bases at J; junction bases unmatched: 4. The CDR3 sequence: CASSRSGGTNEKLFF. CDR3 DNA sequence: TGTGCCAGCAGTAGATCAGGGGGCACTAATGAAAAACTGTTTTTT.

The table lists this clone with a few counts. The V and J genes are TRBV27 and TRBJ2-2; a weak D match, TRBD2 (5 bases). CDR1 and CDR2 from the germline V gene are MNHEY and SMNVEV (reference sequence). V was shortened by 5 bases and J by 4 bases, with 17 bases between the two germline ends. The CDR3 runs to 16 residues. CDR3 DNA sequence: TGTGCCAGCAGTGTCGAGGGCGTACGAGGCACCGGGGAGCTGTTTTTT. The encoded protein is CASSVEGVRGTGELFF.

The J gene is TRBJ2-1, the V gene TRBV6-1; TRBD2 matches 10 bases. CDR3 size: 13 residues. The germline CDR1 and CDR2 sequences are MNHNS and SASEGT. Trimming at V came to 10 bases and at J to 8 bases, leaving 8 bases not matched to a gene. The CDR3 DNA is TGTGCCACCTCCCTAGCGGGGGTCCATGAGCAGTTCTTC. Protein sequence: CATSLAGVHEQFF.

The chain joins TRBV5-1 to TRBJ2-5; D unclear. This CDR3 comprises 14 residues. Between the trimmed V and J ends, which lost 4 bases and 11 bases, there was a span of 21 bases. CDR1 is SGHRS, CDR2 YFSETQ, per germline. CDR3 coding DNA: TGCGCCAGCAGCACCAGCGAGCCGGTCGAAGAGCAGTACTTC. Protein: CASSTSEPVEEQYF.

The CDR3 DNA follows: TGCAGCGTGTCGGAGGGGAACACTGAAGCTTTCTTT. Translated, it gives CSVSEGNTEAFF. V usage is TRBV29-1 and J usage is TRBJ1-1; D unresolved. The CDR3 is made up of 12 amino acids. Germline V gene lookup returns CDR1 SQVTM and CDR2 ANQGSEA. With 6 bases removed from V and 1 base from J, the gap between germline ends came to 9 bases.

The chain combines TRBV7-8 with TRBJ1-2; tentatively, D is TRBD1 (5 bases). Trimming left V 2 bases short and J 13 bases short, with 14 bases between. The CDR3 is 12 residues long. Germline V gene lookup returns CDR1 SGHVS and CDR2 FQNEAQ. CDR3 protein: CASSLRRDRLTF. CDR3 in DNA: TGTGCCAGCAGCTTACGGAGGGACCGACTCACCTTC.

This clone was observed a few times. The rearrangement links TRBV4-2 to TRBJ1-1; D might be TRBD1 (5 bases). Trimming shortened V by 2 bases and J by 5 bases, and 15 bases separated the two germline ends. This CDR3 is 15 amino acids long. CDR1 LGHNA and CDR2 YNFKEQ come from the germline V gene. The CDR3 sequence: CASSQTRGSGTEAFF. In nucleotides, the CDR3 is TGTGCCAGCAGCCAAACCCGGGGGTCGGGAACTGAAGCTTTCTTT.

This clone was recorded a few times. The chain uses TRBV19 and TRBJ2-3; 13 bases align to TRBD2. The CDR3 extends over 15 amino acids. J gave up 6 bases and V 4 bases, and 4 bases lay outside the gene matches. Germline V gene data show CDR1 as LNHDA and CDR2 as SQIVND (reference sequence). Here the CDR3 DNA reads TGTGCCAGTAGTACGACTAGCGGGAGGTGGGATACGCAGTATTTT. Residues: CASSTTSGRWDTQYF.

This clone was picked up a small number of times. Because it lacks the conserved phenylalanine or tryptophan at the end, this CDR3 is likely a read error. The limits of the CDR3 on the DNA are not certain, so only TCRdb's listed CDR3 is given. This chain joins TRBV6-4 and TRBJ2-3; the table's D call TRBD2 went unverified against the DNA. With termini counted, the CDR3 has 16 amino acids. Per germline, CDR1 MRHNA and CDR2 SNTAGT. Here the CDR3 reads CASSDGLAGATDTKYL.

As regards this clone: The conserved closing phenylalanine or tryptophan is absent in this CDR3, likely reflecting a read error. The rearrangement joins TRBV5-4 to TRBJ2-2, with TRBD2 identical over 10 bases. Unmatched junction bases numbered 5, after V lost 6 bases and J lost 6 bases. Germline assignment: CDR1 SGHNT and CDR2 YYREEE (reference sequence). The CDR3 has 14 residues. The chain's CDR3 is CASMLAGEAGELFV. The DNA for the CDR3 is TGTGCCAGCATGCTAGCGGGAGAGGCCGGGGAGCTGTTTGTT.

The chain employs TRBV6-1 and TRBJ2-7; a possible D gene is TRBD2 (6 bases). The V gene lost 2 bases and the J gene lost 5 bases, with 16 bases spanning the gap. The germline V gene has CDR1 MNHNS and CDR2 SASEGT. This CDR3 comprises 15 residues. The CDR3 protein is CASSEKRARTHEQYF. CDR3 coding DNA: TGTGCCAGCAGTGAAAAGCGGGCTAGAACCCACGAGCAGTACTTC.

This chain links TRBV6-5 with TRBJ2-1; no definite D call. The CDR3 extends over 14 amino acids. V lost 0 bases and J 5 bases, leaving 8 bases between the germline ends. Germline CDR1 and CDR2: MNHEY and SVGAGI. This CDR3 is CASSYSFPDNEQFF. The CDR3, as DNA: TGTGCCAGCAGTTACTCTTTTCCCGACAATGAGCAGTTCTTC.

This clone turned up a few times. V and J are TRBV11-2 and TRBJ2-7; 9 nucleotides agree with TRBD2. The CDR3 extends over 16 amino acids. Germline V gene sequence: CDR1 SGHAT, CDR2 FQNNGV. The V gene end was trimmed by 5 bases and the J gene end by 5 bases; junction bases not matched to a gene: 13. CDR3 protein: CASSPTITGTSNEQYF. CDR3 in DNA: TGTGCCAGCAGCCCAACCATTACCGGGACTAGCAACGAGCAGTACTTC.

This sequence joins TRBV7-9 and TRBJ1-1, with D possibly TRBD1 on 6 matching bases. The CDR3 has 16 residues. The V and J ends lost 4 bases and 10 bases respectively, with 25 bases between them. CDR1 is SEHNR, CDR2 FQNEAQ, per germline (reference sequence). Here the CDR3 reads CASSSLPGNRVGLAFF. Written as DNA, the CDR3 is TGTGCCAGCAGCTCCCTGCCCGGAAACAGGGTGGGATTAGCTTTCTTT.

The chain links TRBV4-1 to TRBJ2-5; 7 bases match TRBD2. Trimming removed 1 base from V and 1 base from J; junction bases left unmatched: 15. From germline, CDR1 is MGHRA and CDR2 YSYEKL. This CDR3 contains 19 residues. CDR3 loop: CASSQVFLSGTKTQETQYF. Here the CDR3 DNA reads TGCGCCAGCAGCCAAGTCTTCCTGTCCGGGACTAAAACCCAAGAGACCCAGTACTTC.